This T cell receptor (beta chain) appears in the sequencing data of a study of blood T cell repertoires in COVID-19. Study-level information: Italy, Spain and the United States were the sources of the convalescent and acute COVID-19 samples. PBMCs, B-cell-depleted T cells, or T cells were the source of the cDNA or gDNA that made up the material.

Original processing methods: Reference gene primer amplification yielded estimated nucleated cell counts. Profiled with immunoSEQ multiplex PCR; TCRdb holds only in-frame clones, not every one. D and trimming were read from the DNA, whereas the V and J calls and clone size are those reported in that table. The sample shows about 250,000 clones, approximately 82% of them seen only once. This clone was picked up a small number of times. CDR3 size: 15 residues. Germline V gene data show CDR1 as SNHLY and CDR2 as FYNNEI. Trimming cost V 1 base and J 3 bases; bases outside gene matches: 6. The chain carries TRBV2 and TRBJ2-7; 7 bases agree with TRBD1. The sequence came from a man aged 35-49 years with active or convalescent COVID-19. Input material: peripheral blood. The CDR3 spells CASSEEQGLNYEQYF. The CDR3 DNA sequence: TGTGCCAGCAGTGAAGAACAGGGGCTAAACTACGAGCAGTACTTC.